The entry below describes one TCR beta chain. Profiling relied on immunoSEQ multiplex PCR, and the TCRdb table lists in-frame clones only, not all of them. The sample yields more than 35,000 clones, 88% seen once. These data are taken from a study of blood T cell repertoires in COVID-19. About the research overall: From T cells, B-cell-depleted T cells, or PBMCs came the material, which was cDNA or gDNA.

This CDR3 contains 14 residues. CDR1 MDHEN and CDR2 SYDVKM come from the germline V gene. V was shortened by 3 bases and J by 3 bases, with 12 bases between the two germline ends. This receptor was identified in a human donor in a cohort sampled during active COVID-19. V usage is TRBV28 and J usage is TRBJ2-7; D gene uncertain. The material sequenced was peripheral blood. The CDR3 DNA reads as TGTGCCAGCAGTTTTACATCCAACGTCTACGAGCAGTACTTC. Translation gives CASSFTSNVYEQYF.